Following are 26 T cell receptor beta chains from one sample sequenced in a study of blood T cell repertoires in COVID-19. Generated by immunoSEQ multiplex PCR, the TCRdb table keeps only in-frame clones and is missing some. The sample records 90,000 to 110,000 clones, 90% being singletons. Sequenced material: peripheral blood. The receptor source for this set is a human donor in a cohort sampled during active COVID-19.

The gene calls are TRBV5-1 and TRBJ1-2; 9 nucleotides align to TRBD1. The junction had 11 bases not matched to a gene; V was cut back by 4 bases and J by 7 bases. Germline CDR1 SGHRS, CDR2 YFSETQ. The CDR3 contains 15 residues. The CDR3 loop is CASSVPGTGSRGYTF. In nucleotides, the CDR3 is TGCGCCAGCAGCGTTCCCGGGACAGGGTCTCGTGGCTACACCTTC.

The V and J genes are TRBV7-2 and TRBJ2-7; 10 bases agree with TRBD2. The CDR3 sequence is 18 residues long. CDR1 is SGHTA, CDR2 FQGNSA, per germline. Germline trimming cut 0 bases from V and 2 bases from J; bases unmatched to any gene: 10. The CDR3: CASSLARVAGGGTYEQYF. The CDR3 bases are TGTGCCAGCAGCTTAGCGAGGGTAGCGGGAGGAGGGACCTACGAGCAGTACTTC.

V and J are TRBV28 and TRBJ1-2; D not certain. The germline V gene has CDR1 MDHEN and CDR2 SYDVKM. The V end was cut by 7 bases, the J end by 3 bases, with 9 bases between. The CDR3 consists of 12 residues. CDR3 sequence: CASTPKDYGYTF. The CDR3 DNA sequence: TGTGCCAGCACTCCTAAAGACTATGGCTACACCTTC.

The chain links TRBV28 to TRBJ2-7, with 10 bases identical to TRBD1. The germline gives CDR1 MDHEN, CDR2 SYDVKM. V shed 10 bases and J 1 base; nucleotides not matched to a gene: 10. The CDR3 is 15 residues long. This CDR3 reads CATSQWTGGSYEQYF. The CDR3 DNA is TGTGCCACCTCCCAATGGACAGGGGGATCCTACGAGCAGTACTTC.

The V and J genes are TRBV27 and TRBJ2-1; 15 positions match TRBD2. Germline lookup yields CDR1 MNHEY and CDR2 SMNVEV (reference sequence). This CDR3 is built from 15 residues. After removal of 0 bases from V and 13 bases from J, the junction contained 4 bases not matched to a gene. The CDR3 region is CASSLSGLAGGPQFF. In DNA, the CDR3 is TGTGCCAGCAGTTTATCTGGACTAGCGGGGGGGCCCCAGTTCTTC.

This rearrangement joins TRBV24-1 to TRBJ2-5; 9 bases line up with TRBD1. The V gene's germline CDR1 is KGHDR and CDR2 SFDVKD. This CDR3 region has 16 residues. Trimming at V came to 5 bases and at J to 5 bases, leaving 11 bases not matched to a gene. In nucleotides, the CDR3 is TGTGCCACCAGTGCCCGCGGACAGGGGATGGGGGAGACCCAGTACTTC. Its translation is CATSARGQGMGETQYF.

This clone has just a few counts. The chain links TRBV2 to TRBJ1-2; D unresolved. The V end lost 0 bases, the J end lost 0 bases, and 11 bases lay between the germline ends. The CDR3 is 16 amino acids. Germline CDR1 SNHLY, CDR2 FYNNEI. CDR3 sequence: CASSEAPPSANYGYTF. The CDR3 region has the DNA TGTGCCAGCAGTGAAGCCCCCCCCAGCGCTAACTATGGCTACACCTTC.

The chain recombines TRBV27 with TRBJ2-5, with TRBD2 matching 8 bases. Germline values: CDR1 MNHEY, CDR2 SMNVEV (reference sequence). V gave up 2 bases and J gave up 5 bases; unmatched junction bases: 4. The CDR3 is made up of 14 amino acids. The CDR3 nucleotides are TGTGCCAGCAGTTTAGGCGGGAGGTGGGAGACCCAGTACTTC. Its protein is CASSLGGRWETQYF.

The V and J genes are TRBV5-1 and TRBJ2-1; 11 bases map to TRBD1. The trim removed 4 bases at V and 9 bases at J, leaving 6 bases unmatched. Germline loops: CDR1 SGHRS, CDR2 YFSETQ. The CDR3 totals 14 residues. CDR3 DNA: TGCGCCAGCAGCCTCGGACAGGGGGCACGTGAGCAGTTCTTC. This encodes CASSLGQGAREQFF.

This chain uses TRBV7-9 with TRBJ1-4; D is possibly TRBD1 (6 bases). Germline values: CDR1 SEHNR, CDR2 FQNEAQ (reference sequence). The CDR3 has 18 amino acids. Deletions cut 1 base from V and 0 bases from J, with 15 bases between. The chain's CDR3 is CASSLGPRGAATNEKLFF. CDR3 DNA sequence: TGTGCCAGCAGCTTAGGACCCCGGGGGGCGGCAACTAATGAAAAACTGTTTTTT.

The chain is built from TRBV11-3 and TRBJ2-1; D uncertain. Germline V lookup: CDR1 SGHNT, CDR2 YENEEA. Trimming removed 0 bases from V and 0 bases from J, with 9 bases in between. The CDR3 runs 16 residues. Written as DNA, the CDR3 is TGTGCCAGCAGCTTAGAATCAGGCAGCTCCTACAATGAGCAGTTCTTC. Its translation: CASSLESGSSYNEQFF.

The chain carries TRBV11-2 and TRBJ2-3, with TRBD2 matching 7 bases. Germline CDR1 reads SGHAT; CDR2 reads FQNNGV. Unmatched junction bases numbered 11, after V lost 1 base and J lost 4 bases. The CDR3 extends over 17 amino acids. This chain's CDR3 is CASSLGISGTYPDTQYF. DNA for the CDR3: TGTGCCAGCAGCTTAGGTATCAGCGGGACTTACCCAGATACGCAGTATTTT.

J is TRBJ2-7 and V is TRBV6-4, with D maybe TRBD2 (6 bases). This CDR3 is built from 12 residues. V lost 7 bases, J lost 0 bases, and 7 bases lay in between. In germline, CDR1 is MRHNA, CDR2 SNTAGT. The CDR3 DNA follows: TGTGCCAGCACGGGACTCTCCTACGAGCAGTACTTC. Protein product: CASTGLSYEQYF.

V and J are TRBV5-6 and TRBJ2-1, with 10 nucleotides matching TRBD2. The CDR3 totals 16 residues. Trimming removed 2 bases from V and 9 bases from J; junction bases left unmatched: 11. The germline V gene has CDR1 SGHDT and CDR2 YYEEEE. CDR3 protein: CASSFFQAGGPVEQFF. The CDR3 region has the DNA TGTGCCAGCAGCTTTTTCCAAGCGGGAGGGCCTGTTGAGCAGTTCTTC. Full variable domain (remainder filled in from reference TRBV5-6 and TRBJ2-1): DAGVTQSPTHLIKTRGQQVTLRCSPKSGHDTVSWYQQALGQGPQFIFQYYEEEERQRGNFPDRFSGHQFPNYSSELNVNALLLGDSALYLCASSFFQAGGPVEQFFGPGTRLTVL.

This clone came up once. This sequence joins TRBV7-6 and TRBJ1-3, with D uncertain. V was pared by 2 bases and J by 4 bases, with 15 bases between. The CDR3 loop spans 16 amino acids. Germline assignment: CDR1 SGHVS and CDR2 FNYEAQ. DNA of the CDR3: TGTGCCAGCAGCTTAACCGTTACGGGAGGGGGAAACACCATATATTTT. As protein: CASSLTVTGGGNTIYF.

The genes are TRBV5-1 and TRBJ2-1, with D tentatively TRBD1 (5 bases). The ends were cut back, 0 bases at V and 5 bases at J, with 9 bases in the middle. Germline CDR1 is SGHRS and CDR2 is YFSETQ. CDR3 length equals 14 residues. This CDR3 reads CASSLGPGNNEQFF. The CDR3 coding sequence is TGCGCCAGCAGCTTGGGGCCAGGGAACAATGAGCAGTTCTTC.

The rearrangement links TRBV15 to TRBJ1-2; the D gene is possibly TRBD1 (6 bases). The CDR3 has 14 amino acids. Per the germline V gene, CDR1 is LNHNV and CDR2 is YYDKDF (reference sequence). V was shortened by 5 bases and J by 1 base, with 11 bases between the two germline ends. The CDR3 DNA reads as TGTGCCACCAGCTTGCACAGGGTTAACTATGGCTACACCTTC. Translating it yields CATSLHRVNYGYTF.

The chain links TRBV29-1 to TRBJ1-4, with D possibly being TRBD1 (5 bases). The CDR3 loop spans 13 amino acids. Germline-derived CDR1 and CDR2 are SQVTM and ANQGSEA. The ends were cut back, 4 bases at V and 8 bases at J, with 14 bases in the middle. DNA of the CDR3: TGCAGCGTTGGGATGCAGGGTGGAGAAAAACTGTTTTTT. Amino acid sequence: CSVGMQGGEKLFF.

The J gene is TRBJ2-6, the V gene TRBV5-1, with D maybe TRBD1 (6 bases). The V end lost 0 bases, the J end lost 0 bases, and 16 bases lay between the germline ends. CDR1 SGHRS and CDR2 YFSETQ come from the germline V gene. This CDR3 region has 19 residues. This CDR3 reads CASSLERTATNSGANVLTF. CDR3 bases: TGCGCCAGCAGCTTGGAAAGGACAGCGACAAACTCTGGGGCCAACGTCCTGACTTTC.

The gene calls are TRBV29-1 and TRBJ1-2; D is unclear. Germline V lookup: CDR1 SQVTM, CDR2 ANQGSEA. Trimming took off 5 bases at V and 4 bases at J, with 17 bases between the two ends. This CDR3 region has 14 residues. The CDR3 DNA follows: TGCAGCGTTCGAAAGCCCCCCCCGCCCTATGGCTACACCTTC. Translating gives CSVRKPPPPYGYTF.

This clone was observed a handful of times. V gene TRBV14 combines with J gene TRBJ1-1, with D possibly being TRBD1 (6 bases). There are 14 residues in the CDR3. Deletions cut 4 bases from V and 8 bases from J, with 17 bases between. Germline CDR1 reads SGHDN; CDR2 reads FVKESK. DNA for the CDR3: TGTGCCAGCAGCCCCTACAGGGCCGCGGACGAAGCTTTCTTT. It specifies CASSPYRAADEAFF.

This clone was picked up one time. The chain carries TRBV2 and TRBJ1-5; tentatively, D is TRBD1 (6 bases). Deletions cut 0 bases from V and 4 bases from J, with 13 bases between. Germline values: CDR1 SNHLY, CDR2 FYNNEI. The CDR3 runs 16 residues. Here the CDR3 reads CASSEAQGFRNQPQHF. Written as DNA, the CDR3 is TGTGCCAGCAGTGAAGCACAGGGATTCCGGAATCAGCCCCAGCATTTT.

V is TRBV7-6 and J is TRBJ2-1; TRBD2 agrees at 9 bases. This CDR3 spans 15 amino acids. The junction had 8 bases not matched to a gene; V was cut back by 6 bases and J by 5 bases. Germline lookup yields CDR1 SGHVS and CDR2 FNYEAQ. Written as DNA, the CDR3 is TGTGCCAGCAGTAGATCTAGCGGGATAGACAATGAGCAGTTCTTC. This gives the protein CASSRSSGIDNEQFF.

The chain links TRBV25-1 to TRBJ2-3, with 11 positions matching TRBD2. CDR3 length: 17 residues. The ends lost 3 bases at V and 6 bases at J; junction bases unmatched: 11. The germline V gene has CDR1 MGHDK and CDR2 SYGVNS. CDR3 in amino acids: CASSDPGLAGPLDTQYF. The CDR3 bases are TGTGCCAGCAGTGATCCCGGACTAGCGGGTCCGTTGGATACGCAGTATTTT.

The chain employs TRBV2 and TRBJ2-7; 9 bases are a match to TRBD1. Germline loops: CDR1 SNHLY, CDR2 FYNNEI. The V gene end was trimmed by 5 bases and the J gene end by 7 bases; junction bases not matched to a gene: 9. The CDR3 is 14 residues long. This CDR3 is CASSRQGGTLEQYF. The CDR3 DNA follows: TGTGCCAGCAGTCGACAGGGGGGGACGTTAGAGCAGTACTTC.

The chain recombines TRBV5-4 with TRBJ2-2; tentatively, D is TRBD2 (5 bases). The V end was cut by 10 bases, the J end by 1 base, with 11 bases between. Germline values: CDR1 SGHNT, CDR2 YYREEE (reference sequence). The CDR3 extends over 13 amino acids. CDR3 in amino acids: CAAAGLNTGELFF. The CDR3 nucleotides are TGTGCCGCGGCGGGTCTGAACACCGGGGAGCTGTTTTTT. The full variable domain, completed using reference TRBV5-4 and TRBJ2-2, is ETGVTQSPTHLIKTRGQQVTLRCSSQSGHNTVSWYQQALGQGPQFIFQYYREEENGRGNFPPRFSGLQFPNYSSELNVNALELDDSALYLCAAAGLNTGELFFGEGSRLTVL.